The entry below gives a single T cell receptor beta chain sequence along with its context. This receptor's antigen is unknown. Qualities for individual bases were not recorded, and no much larger clone is one base off. The data stem from a study of OX40 agonist ivuxolimab in advanced cancers. As for the study more broadly: Ivuxolimab, which targeted the costimulatory receptor OX40 (CD134), was an agonistic, fully human IgG2 monoclonal antibody. Intravenous ivuxolimab was administered to patients every 2 weeks at six dose levels: 0.01, 0.1, 0.3, 1.5, 3 and 10 mg/kg. Of the 50 to 55 dose-escalation patients, hepatocellular carcinoma was present in approximately 20, melanoma in around 15, renal cell carcinoma in 9 and head and neck cancer in 9. In the dose-escalation cohort, over 65% of patients were male, and the mean age was around 60 years, with a range of roughly 20 to 79. Prior anti-PD-1, anti-PD-L1 or anti-CTLA-4 therapy was permitted, and checkpoint inhibitors had been received by around 39% of dose-escalation patients. Partial responses occurred in three dose-escalation patients, of whom one had hepatocellular carcinoma and two had cutaneous melanoma. Peripheral TCRbeta sequencing aimed to test whether ivuxolimab altered TCR sequence diversity and caused clonal T-cell expansion. The paper covers the monotherapy dose-escalation part of the phase I ivuxolimab trial, which included N of about 56 patients.

Genomic DNA was extracted from sorted cells for sequencing of the TCRbeta CDR3 region. The immunoSEQ Assay was used for sequencing of TCRbeta CDR3 regions. Here the immuneACCESS table is served through TCRdb, limited to in-frame sequences with V and J called. Missing clones are a known gap in these copies; in checked studies unresolved V genes cover under half, and the rest lacks a known reason. This sample holds around 30,000 clones; 88% were observed only once. The ten top clones hold 45% to 65% of the sample. Results the study describes overall, beyond this receptor: On average, CD8+ T cells showed more expanded clones than CD4+ T cells after ivuxolimab. Which antigens the clonally expanded peripheral T cells were specific for was not determined. In the 0.1-3.0 mg/kg groups, partial responders were among the patients with the lowest normalized peripheral clonal expansion, particularly in CD8+ T cells. Clonal expansion of both CD4+ and CD8+ blood T cells was observed from baseline to week 6 at doses 0.1 to 3.0 mg/kg. Low levels of normalized T-cell clonal expansion were also seen in some patients who did not respond.

Patients with a history of autoimmune disease or receiving systemic immunosuppression were excluded from the trial. Peripheral blood for TCR sequencing was drawn from every dose cohort at baseline, at cycle 4 day 1 and at cycle 7 day 1. The samples were taken from a phase I, first-in-human, multicenter, open-label dose-escalation trial of ivuxolimab. Adults with locally advanced or metastatic melanoma, renal cell carcinoma, hepatocellular carcinoma or head and neck squamous cell carcinoma were enrolled in the trial. Before TCR sequencing, CD4+ and CD8+ T cells were separately sorted from peripheral blood. The origin of this receptor is an adult with an advanced solid tumor such as melanoma, head and neck, liver or kidney cancer. The sequences come from CD4+ or CD8+ T cells sorted from blood, collected in a trial of the OX40 agonist ivuxolimab.

CDR3 loop: CATRPGLQNYGYTF. The bases read TGTGCCACTCGACCCGGGTTACAGAACTATGGCTACACCTTC. The chain joins TRBV19 to TRBJ1-2, with the D gene uncertain. V and J lose 10 bases and 2 bases, and a span of 17 bases separates them. The CDR3 contains 14 residues, cysteine and phenylalanine counted. Left in the record is the CDR3 DNA by itself, 42 bases read in frame from the first base. In the germline V gene (reference sequence), CDR1 corresponds to LNHDA and CDR2 to SQIVND.